The present T cell receptor (beta chain) was sequenced within a study of cytomegalovirus exposure and HLA in healthy donors. Study-level findings and limits: Among the sequence variants, a highly shared cluster was likely an artifact of sequencing. Later analysis found that TCR beta chains associated with HLA were more clonally expanded than other, equally common chains. A later analysis found most CMV-associated TCR beta chains apparently HLA-restricted. Most of the TCR beta V segments (in an earlier analysis) were productive either about 87% or about 30% of the time.

For this clone: Its antigen is unidentified.

PCR used 60 Vbeta primers and 13 Jbeta primers. Data came from immunoSEQ multiplex PCR; TCRdb stores just in-frame clones and leaves some out. The table records approximately 120,000 clones, about 81% of them present only once. The V gene's germline CDR1 is LNHDA and CDR2 SQIVND (reference sequence). With 4 bases removed from V and 2 bases from J, the gap between germline ends came to 8 bases. The CDR3 has 13 amino acids. Sequenced: PBMCs. V is TRBV19 and J is TRBJ2-5; D is unclear. This receptor was obtained from a young woman in good health and CMV-seronegative. CDR3 DNA sequence: TGTGCCAGTAGTAGCCTAAAACAAGAGACCCAGTACTTC. Encoded protein: CASSSLKQETQYF.